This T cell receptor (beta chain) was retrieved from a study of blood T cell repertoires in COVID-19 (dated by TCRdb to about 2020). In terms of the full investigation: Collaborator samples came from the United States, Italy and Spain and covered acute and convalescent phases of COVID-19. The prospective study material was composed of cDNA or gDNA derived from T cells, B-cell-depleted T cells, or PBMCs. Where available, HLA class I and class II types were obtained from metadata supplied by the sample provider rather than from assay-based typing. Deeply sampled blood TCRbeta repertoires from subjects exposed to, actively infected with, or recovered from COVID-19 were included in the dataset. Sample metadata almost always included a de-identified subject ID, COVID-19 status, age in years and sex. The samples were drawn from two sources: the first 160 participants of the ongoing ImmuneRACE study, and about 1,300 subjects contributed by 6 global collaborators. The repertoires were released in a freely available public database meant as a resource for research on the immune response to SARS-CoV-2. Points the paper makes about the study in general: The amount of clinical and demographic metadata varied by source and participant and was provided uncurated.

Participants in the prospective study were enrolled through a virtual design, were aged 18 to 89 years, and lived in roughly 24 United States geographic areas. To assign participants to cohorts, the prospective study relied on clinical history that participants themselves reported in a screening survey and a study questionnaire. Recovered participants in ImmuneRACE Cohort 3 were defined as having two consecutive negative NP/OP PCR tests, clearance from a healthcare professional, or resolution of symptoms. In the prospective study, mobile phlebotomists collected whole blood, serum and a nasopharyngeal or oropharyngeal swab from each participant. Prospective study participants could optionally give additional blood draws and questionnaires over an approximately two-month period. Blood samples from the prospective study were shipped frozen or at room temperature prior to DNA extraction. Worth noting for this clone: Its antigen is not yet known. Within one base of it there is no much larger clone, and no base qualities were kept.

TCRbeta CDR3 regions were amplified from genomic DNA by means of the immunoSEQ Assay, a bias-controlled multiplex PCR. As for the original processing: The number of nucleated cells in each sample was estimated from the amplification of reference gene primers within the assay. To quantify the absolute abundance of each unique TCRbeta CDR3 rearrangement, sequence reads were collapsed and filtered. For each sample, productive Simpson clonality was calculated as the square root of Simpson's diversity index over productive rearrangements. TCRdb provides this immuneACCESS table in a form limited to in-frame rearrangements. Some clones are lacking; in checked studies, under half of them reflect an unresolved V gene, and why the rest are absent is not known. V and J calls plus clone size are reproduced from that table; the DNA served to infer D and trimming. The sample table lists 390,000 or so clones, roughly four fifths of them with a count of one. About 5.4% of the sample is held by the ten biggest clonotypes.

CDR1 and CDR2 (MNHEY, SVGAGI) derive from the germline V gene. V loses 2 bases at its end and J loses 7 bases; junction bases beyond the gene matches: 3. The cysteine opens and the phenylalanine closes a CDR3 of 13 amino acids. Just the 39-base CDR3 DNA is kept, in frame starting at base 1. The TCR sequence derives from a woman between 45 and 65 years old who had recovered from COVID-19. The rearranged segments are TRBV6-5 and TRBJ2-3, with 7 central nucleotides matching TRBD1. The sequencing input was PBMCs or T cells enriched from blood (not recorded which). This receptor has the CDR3 CASSYNRGYTQYF. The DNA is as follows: TGTGCCAGCAGTTACAACAGGGGATATACGCAGTATTTT.